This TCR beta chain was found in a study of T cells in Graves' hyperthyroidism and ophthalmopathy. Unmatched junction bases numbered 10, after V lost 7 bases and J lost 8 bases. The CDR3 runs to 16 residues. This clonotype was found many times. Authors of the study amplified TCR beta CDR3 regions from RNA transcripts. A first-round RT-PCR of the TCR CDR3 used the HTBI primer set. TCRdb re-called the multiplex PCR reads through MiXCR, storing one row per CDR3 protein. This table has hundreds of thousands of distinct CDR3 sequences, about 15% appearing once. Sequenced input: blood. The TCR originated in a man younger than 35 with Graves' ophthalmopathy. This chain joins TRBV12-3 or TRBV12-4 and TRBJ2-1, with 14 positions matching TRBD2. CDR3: CASKTGLAGARDEQFF. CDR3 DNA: TGTGCCAGCAAGACGGGACTAGCGGGAGCACGCGATGAGCAGTTCTTC.